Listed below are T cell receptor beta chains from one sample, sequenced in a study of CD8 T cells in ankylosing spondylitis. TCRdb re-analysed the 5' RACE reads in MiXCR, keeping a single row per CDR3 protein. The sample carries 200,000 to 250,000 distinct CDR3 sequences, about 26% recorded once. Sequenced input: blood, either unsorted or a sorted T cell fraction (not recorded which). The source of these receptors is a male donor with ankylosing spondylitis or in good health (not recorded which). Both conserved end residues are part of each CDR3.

CDR3aa: CASAGDAAQETQYF; len: 14; v_gene: TRBV19
CDR3aa: CSARDGPDQPQHF; len: 13; v_gene: TRBV20-1
CDR3aa: CSASRGAYEQYF; len: 12; v_gene: TRBV29-1
CDR3aa: CASSLTQGQETQYF; len: 14; v_gene: TRBV12-3/TRBV12-4
CDR3aa: CAISDKMQAGNTEAFF; len: 16; v_gene: TRBV10-3
CDR3aa: CASSEGPKSAF; len: 11; v_gene: TRBV2
CDR3aa: CSARRSVLSTDTQYF; len: 15; v_gene: TRBV20-1
CDR3aa: CASSSARTSGRLETQYF; len: 17; v_gene: TRBV27
CDR3aa: CASSLGGSSNEQFF; len: 14; v_gene: TRBV5-1
CDR3aa: CASTRDNEQFF; len: 11; v_gene: TRBV6-5
CDR3aa: CSARVSSGRDYEQYF; len: 15; v_gene: TRBV20-1
CDR3aa: CSVGTSGTYEQYF; len: 13; v_gene: TRBV29-1
CDR3aa: CTCSFGLAGGYGTDTQYF; len: 18; v_gene: TRBV12-3/TRBV12-4
CDR3aa: CASSPRQYTGELFF; len: 14; v_gene: TRBV12-3/TRBV12-4
CDR3aa: CASSGPGTNYVQYF; len: 14; v_gene: TRBV10-2
CDR3aa: CASSLYHSGPSYEQYF; len: 16; v_gene: TRBV7-2
CDR3aa: CSVSGGAILSYNEQFF; len: 16; v_gene: TRBV20-1
CDR3aa: CASSFSDRETQYF; len: 13; v_gene: TRBV7-9
CDR3aa: CASRVDRANTGELFF; len: 15; v_gene: TRBV6-1
CDR3aa: CSAPQGAGQETQYF; len: 14; v_gene: TRBV20-1
CDR3aa: CASRRTDYTEAFF; len: 13; v_gene: TRBV6-6
CDR3aa: CSVEGGAHGYTF; len: 12; v_gene: TRBV29-1
CDR3aa: CASSLGSGLSYGYTF; len: 15; v_gene: TRBV7-2
CDR3aa: CASSEAASGGRRNEQFF; len: 17; v_gene: TRBV6-1
CDR3aa: CASSRGAGETQYF; len: 13; v_gene: TRBV6-1
CDR3aa: CSATKTGPNTGELFF; len: 15; v_gene: TRBV20-1
CDR3aa: CASSPRQGSSGANVLTF; len: 17; v_gene: TRBV28
CDR3aa: CSPTPEGYEQYF; len: 12; v_gene: TRBV20-1
CDR3aa: CSVEQNNYGYTF; len: 12; v_gene: TRBV29-1
CDR3aa: CASSYIDRGEGYTF; len: 14; v_gene: TRBV6-5
CDR3aa: CSANLAGGNTGELFF; len: 15; v_gene: TRBV20-1
CDR3aa: CSARDRGQGIRGYTF; len: 15; v_gene: TRBV20-1
CDR3aa: CASSYSKETQYF; len: 12; v_gene: TRBV6-2/TRBV6-3
CDR3aa: CASSLVSHSYEQYF; len: 14; v_gene: TRBV11-2
CDR3aa: CASSLRDISTDTQYF; len: 15; v_gene: TRBV14
CDR3aa: CATSDFPDTDTQYF; len: 14; v_gene: TRBV24-1
CDR3aa: CASCRAGSTDTQYF; len: 14; v_gene: TRBV25-1
CDR3aa: CASSASGTSYNEQFF; len: 15; v_gene: TRBV7-2
CDR3aa: CSAIGINEQFF; len: 11; v_gene: TRBV20-1
CDR3aa: CASSFTRTGYGDEQYF; len: 16; v_gene: TRBV12-3/TRBV12-4
CDR3aa: CSALDSTYEQYF; len: 12; v_gene: TRBV29-1
CDR3aa: CASSLTLHTDTQYF; len: 14; v_gene: TRBV4-2
CDR3aa: CASSSKLGTGGIPTYNEQFF; len: 20; v_gene: TRBV5-1
CDR3aa: CASSQGQANTDTQYF; len: 15; v_gene: TRBV5-1
CDR3aa: CASSPRWRDNEQFF; len: 14; v_gene: TRBV7-2
CDR3aa: CASSMSTDGYTF; len: 12; v_gene: TRBV12-3/TRBV12-4
CDR3aa: CATSRGVVGNQPQHF; len: 15; v_gene: TRBV15
CDR3aa: CATSVSGGTGELFF; len: 14; v_gene: TRBV24-1
CDR3aa: CASAPGLAVGELFF; len: 14; v_gene: TRBV6-1
CDR3aa: CSATNPQGGAYNEQFF; len: 16; v_gene: TRBV20-1
CDR3aa: CASSQVEGHPSDYTF; len: 15; v_gene: TRBV4-1